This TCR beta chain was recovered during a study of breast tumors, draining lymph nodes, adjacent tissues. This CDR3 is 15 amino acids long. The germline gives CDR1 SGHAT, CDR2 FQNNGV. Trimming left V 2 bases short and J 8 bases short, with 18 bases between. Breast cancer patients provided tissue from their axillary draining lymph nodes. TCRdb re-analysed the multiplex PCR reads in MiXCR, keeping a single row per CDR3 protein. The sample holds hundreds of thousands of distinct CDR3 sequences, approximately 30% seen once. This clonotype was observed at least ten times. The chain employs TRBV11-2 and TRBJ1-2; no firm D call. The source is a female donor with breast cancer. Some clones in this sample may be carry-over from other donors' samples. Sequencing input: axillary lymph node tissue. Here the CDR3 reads CASSLYLSGSEGYTF. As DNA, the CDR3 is TGTGCCAGCAGCTTATATCTTTCCGGCTCGGAAGGCTACACCTTC.